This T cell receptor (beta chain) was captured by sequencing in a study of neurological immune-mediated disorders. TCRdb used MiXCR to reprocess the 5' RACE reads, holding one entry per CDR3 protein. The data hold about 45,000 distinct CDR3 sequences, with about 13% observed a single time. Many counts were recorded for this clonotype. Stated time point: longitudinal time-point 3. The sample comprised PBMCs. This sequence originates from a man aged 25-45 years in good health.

For the CDR3, the DNA is TGTGCCAGCAGTTTATTTTCCAGGGGGCAAATCTACGAGCAGTACTTC. Amino acid sequence: CASSLFSRGQIYEQYF. The chain links TRBV28 to TRBJ2-7; 8 positions agree with TRBD1. From germline, CDR1 is MDHEN and CDR2 SYDVKM. The ends lost 1 base at V and 3 bases at J; junction bases unmatched: 8. CDR3 size: 16 residues.